The sequence of this T cell receptor (beta chain) was determined in a study of cytomegalovirus exposure and HLA in healthy donors. The CDR3 runs to 15 residues. CDR1 is SGHNT, CDR2 YENEEA, per germline. V lost 0 bases and J 1 base, leaving 10 bases between the germline ends. Generated by immunoSEQ multiplex PCR, the TCRdb table keeps only in-frame clones and is missing some. The table records 150,000 to 200,000 clones, about 82% of them present only once. The material sequenced was PBMCs. This clonotype was sampled from a woman between 18 and 29 years old in good health and CMV-seronegative. The V call is TRBV11-3, the J call TRBJ2-7; D is possibly TRBD1 (6 bases). The CDR3 region has the DNA TGTGCCAGCAGCTTAGATTCAGGACAGTCCTACGAGCAGTACTTC. Translation gives CASSLDSGQSYEQYF. Combining the CDR3 with reference TRBV11-3 and TRBJ2-7 gives the whole variable domain EAGVVQSPRYKIIEKKQPVAFWCNPISGHNTLYWYLQNLGQGPELLIRYENEEAVDDSQLPKDRFSAERLKGVDSTLKIQPAELGDSAVYLCASSLDSGQSYEQYFGPGTRLTVT.